Shown below are 21 T cell receptor beta chains from a single sample sequenced in a study of blood T cell repertoires in COVID-19. Sequencing was performed with immunoSEQ multiplex PCR; in TCRdb, only in-frame clones are kept and a portion is missing. The table lists 250,000 or so clones, around four fifths of them singletons, with over 3.5% in the top ten. Sequencing was carried out using peripheral blood. Receptors originate from a woman aged 70-85 years with acute or convalescent COVID-19.

The rearrangement uses TRBV2 and TRBJ1-1, with D possibly matching TRBD1 (6 bases). Germline CDR1 is SNHLY and CDR2 is FYNNEI. The CDR3 is made up of 15 amino acids. Trimming shortened V by 7 bases and J by 5 bases, and 20 bases separated the two germline ends. The CDR3 sequence: CASIQEGGAGTEAFF. The CDR3 bases are TGTGCCAGCATTCAAGAGGGGGGGGCAGGAACTGAAGCTTTCTTT.

V is TRBV28 and J is TRBJ2-6; no clear D. CDR3 length: 13 residues. V was trimmed by 7 bases and J by 1 base, leaving 5 bases between them. Germline values: CDR1 MDHEN, CDR2 SYDVKM. The CDR3, as DNA: TGTGCCAGCAACCTATCTGGGGCCAACGTCCTGACTTTC. Amino acid sequence: CASNLSGANVLTF.

The V gene is TRBV14, the J gene TRBJ2-7, with TRBD1 matching over 7 bases. Losses at the gene ends were 4 bases for V and 3 bases for J; bases not matched to a gene: 18. CDR1 SGHDN and CDR2 FVKESK come from the germline V gene. CDR3 length: 18 amino acids. The CDR3 sequence is CASSPNTNMLGGVYEQYF. CDR3 nucleotide sequence: TGTGCCAGCAGCCCTAATACCAATATGCTAGGGGGCGTCTACGAGCAGTACTTC.

The chain combines TRBV7-2 with TRBJ2-7; D possibly corresponds to TRBD2 (5 bases). Germline CDR1 is SGHTA and CDR2 is FQGNSA. The V end lost 5 bases, the J end lost 0 bases, and 11 bases lay between the germline ends. The CDR3 has 14 residues. In DNA form, the CDR3 reads TGTGCCAGCAGCCCCCGACGGGGCTCCTACGAGCAGTACTTC. Residues: CASSPRRGSYEQYF.

The chain links TRBV27 to TRBJ2-7, with 10 bases fitting TRBD1. This CDR3 has 15 residues. V was pared by 5 bases and J by 4 bases, with 8 bases of the junction left unmatched. The germline V gene has CDR1 MNHEY and CDR2 SMNVEV (reference sequence). The CDR3 loop reads CASSLKTGGWYEQYF. The CDR3 DNA is TGTGCCAGCAGTCTCAAGACAGGGGGCTGGTACGAGCAGTACTTC.

The gene calls are TRBV28 and TRBJ1-2, with D maybe TRBD1 (6 bases). Trimming removed 5 bases from V and 5 bases from J, with 21 bases in between. Germline V gene sequence: CDR1 MDHEN, CDR2 SYDVKM. The CDR3 length is 16 residues. The CDR3 DNA reads as TGTGCCAGCAGTCTTCGACAGGCGCGGTCAAGGTATGGCTACACCTTC. Translation gives CASSLRQARSRYGYTF.

In its sample, this clone was seen a few times. J is TRBJ1-2 and V is TRBV2; possibly TRBD1 for D (5 bases). Trimming cost V 1 base and J 7 bases, with 10 bases left between them. The CDR3 is 13 residues long. The germline V gene has CDR1 SNHLY and CDR2 FYNNEI. The CDR3 is CASSEEDKGGYTF. Here the CDR3 DNA reads TGTGCCAGCAGTGAAGAGGACAAGGGTGGCTACACCTTC.

V usage is TRBV7-2 and J usage is TRBJ2-2, with 8 bases matching TRBD1. The junction had 4 bases not matched to a gene; V was cut back by 6 bases and J by 4 bases. CDR1 is SGHTA, CDR2 FQGNSA, per germline. The CDR3 has 14 residues. The CDR3 loop is CASRWTGTTGELFF. Written as DNA, the CDR3 is TGTGCCAGCAGGTGGACAGGGACCACCGGGGAGCTGTTTTTT.

V is TRBV6-5 and J is TRBJ1-5; TRBD1 is a possible D gene (5 bases). Germline V gene lookup returns CDR1 MNHEY and CDR2 SVGAGI. V was cut by 10 bases and J by 4 bases, with 17 bases left in between. This CDR3 has 14 residues. The chain's CDR3 is CATRKVGANQPQHF. Written as DNA, the CDR3 is TGTGCCACCAGGAAGGTAGGGGCTAATCAGCCCCAGCATTTT.

The J gene is TRBJ2-1, the V gene TRBV6-6; D possibly corresponds to TRBD2 (7 bases). The V gene lost 5 bases and the J gene lost 0 bases, with 17 bases spanning the gap. There are 17 residues in the CDR3. Germline CDR1 reads MNHNY; CDR2 reads SVGAGI (reference sequence). The DNA for the CDR3 is TGTGCCAGCAGTCCATTAACGGGGGGCTACTCCTACAATGAGCAGTTCTTC. This codes for CASSPLTGGYSYNEQFF.

This chain links TRBV7-6 with TRBJ2-1, with TRBD2 as a possible D gene (7 bases). The CDR3 loop spans 13 amino acids. Germline V gives CDR1 SGHVS, CDR2 FNYEAQ. Trimming removed 7 bases from V and 6 bases from J, with 13 bases in between. The CDR3 spells CASIQRGGNEQFF. CDR3 bases: TGTGCCAGCATCCAAAGGGGGGGCAATGAGCAGTTCTTC.

The rearrangement uses TRBV30 and TRBJ1-6, with a possible D match to TRBD1 (5 bases). The germline V gene has CDR1 GTSNPN and CDR2 SVGIG (reference sequence). CDR3 size: 14 residues. V gave up 5 bases and J gave up 5 bases, with 13 bases separating them. The CDR3 spells CAWAPNRNNSPLHF. CDR3 nucleotides: TGTGCCTGGGCCCCGAACAGGAATAATTCACCCCTCCACTTT.

This CDR3 is CASSLDGSGNTIYF. The CDR3 DNA sequence: TGTGCCAGCAGCCTAGACGGCTCTGGAAACACCATATATTTT. J is TRBJ1-3 and V is TRBV7-9; D call uncertain. The CDR3 spans 14 residues. V was clipped by 5 bases and J by 0 bases, with 8 bases between them. CDR1 is SEHNR, CDR2 FQNEAQ, per germline (reference sequence).

This clone was detected only once. The chain joins TRBV30 to TRBJ1-3, with D possibly being TRBD1 (6 bases). Trimming took 5 bases from V and 1 from J, leaving 18 bases between them. The germline gives CDR1 GTSNPN, CDR2 SVGIG (reference sequence). The CDR3 is made up of 16 amino acids. CDR3 sequence reads: CAWRDTGPWSGNTIYF. In nucleotides, the CDR3 is TGTGCCTGGCGTGATACAGGGCCCTGGTCTGGAAACACCATATATTTT.

The rearrangement joins TRBV6-5 to TRBJ1-4; perhaps TRBD1 as D (6 bases). The CDR3 is made up of 13 amino acids. The V end was cut by 7 bases, the J end by 2 bases, with 8 bases between. Germline V gene lookup returns CDR1 MNHEY and CDR2 SVGAGI. In DNA form, the CDR3 reads TGTGCCAGCACGAGGGGGACTAATGAAAAACTGTTTTTT. Its translation is CASTRGTNEKLFF.

This clone was found a few times. The J gene is TRBJ2-2, the V gene TRBV9; 9 bases line up with TRBD2. The length of the CDR3 is 15 residues. Germline values: CDR1 SGDLS, CDR2 YYNGEE. V gave up 0 bases and J gave up 4 bases; unmatched junction bases: 1. CDR3 DNA sequence: TGTGCCAGCAGCGTAGGCGGGGGGGCCACCGGGGAGCTGTTTTTT. It specifies CASSVGGGATGELFF.

This sequence joins TRBV5-1 and TRBJ1-2, with 8 bases fitting TRBD1. Germline CDR1 SGHRS, CDR2 YFSETQ. Trimming at V came to 2 bases and at J to 4 bases, leaving 7 bases not matched to a gene. This CDR3 contains 15 residues. The CDR3 DNA follows: TGCGCCAGCAGCTTACAGGGGGAACTTACCTATGGCTACACCTTC. It codes for CASSLQGELTYGYTF. Full variable domain (outside the CDR3, taken from reference TRBV5-1 and TRBJ1-2): KAGVTQTPRYLIKTRGQQVTLSCSPISGHRSVSWYQQTPGQGLQFLFEYFSETQRNKGNFPGRFSGRQFSNSRSEMNVSTLELGDSALYLCASSLQGELTYGYTFGSGTRLTVV.

This clone was found once. This sequence joins TRBV28 and TRBJ2-5; D may be TRBD2 (6 bases). Germline V CDR1 and CDR2: MDHEN, SYDVKM. Trimming cost V 5 bases and J 0 bases, with 10 bases left between them. The CDR3 spans 14 residues. CDR3 residues: CASSPLAYQETQYF. CDR3 coding DNA: TGTGCCAGCAGTCCTCTAGCGTACCAAGAGACCCAGTACTTC.

This rearrangement joins TRBV19 to TRBJ1-3; tentatively, D is TRBD1 (5 bases). CDR1 and CDR2 (germline): LNHDA, SQIVND (reference sequence). Trimming took 6 bases from V and 0 from J, leaving 12 bases between them. The CDR3 has 15 residues. CDR3 region: CASRVGARSGNTIYF. CDR3 DNA: TGTGCCAGTAGGGTAGGGGCACGCTCTGGAAACACCATATATTTT.

This clone was found once. V and J are TRBV11-2 and TRBJ2-3; TRBD2 matches 7 bases. CDR3 length equals 17 residues. V lost 2 bases to trimming and J lost 2 bases; unmatched junction nucleotides: 10. Germline assignment: CDR1 SGHAT and CDR2 FQNNGV. In DNA form, the CDR3 reads TGTGCCAGCAGCTTACGACGGGGGGTCCGGGCCACAGATACGCAGTATTTT. This gives the protein CASSLRRGVRATDTQYF.

The V and J genes are TRBV19 and TRBJ2-7, with D hard to call. Per germline, CDR1 LNHDA and CDR2 SQIVND (reference sequence). Trimming took 0 bases from V and 4 from J, leaving 13 bases between them. This CDR3 is built from 15 residues. The CDR3 DNA reads TGTGCCAGTAGTATAGATGCCAGGCGTGTATACGAGCAGTACTTC. Its translation is CASSIDARRVYEQYF.